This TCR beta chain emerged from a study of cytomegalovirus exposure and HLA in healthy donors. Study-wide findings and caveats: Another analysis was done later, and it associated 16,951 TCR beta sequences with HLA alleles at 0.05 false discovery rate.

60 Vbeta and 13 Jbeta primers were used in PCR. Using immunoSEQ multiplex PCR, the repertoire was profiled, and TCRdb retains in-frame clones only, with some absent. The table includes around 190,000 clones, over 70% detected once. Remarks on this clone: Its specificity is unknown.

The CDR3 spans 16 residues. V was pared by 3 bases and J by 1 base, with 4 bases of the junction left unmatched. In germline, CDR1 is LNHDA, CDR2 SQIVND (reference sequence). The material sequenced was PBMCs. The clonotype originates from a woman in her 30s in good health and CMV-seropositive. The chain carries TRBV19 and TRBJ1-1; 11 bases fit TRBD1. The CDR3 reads CASSIGTGGANTEAFF. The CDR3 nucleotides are TGTGCCAGTAGTATTGGGACAGGGGGTGCGAACACTGAAGCTTTCTTT.